Listed below are T cell receptor beta chains from one sample, sequenced in a study of blood T cells in healthy people across ages. TCRdb redid the calling of the 5' RACE reads with MiXCR, one entry per CDR3 protein. The sample contains roughly 1,500,000 distinct CDR3 sequences, 30% to 40% of which appear only once. Sequenced sample: blood. The source is a woman aged 30 to 39 in good health. The conserved cysteine and the conserved F or W are not part of the CDR3 here.

V	J	CDR3
TRBV20-1	TRBJ2-5	SARVGQVQETQY
TRBV4-1	TRBJ1-2	ASSRRETGIYGYT
TRBV9	TRBJ2-1	ASSAVETNWDLQF
TRBV24-1	NA	ATSDLLAGGQDIQY
TRBV7-9	TRBJ2-4	ASSRDSNVEQY
TRBV12-3/TRBV12-4	TRBJ2-1	ASSFGLAQAEQF
TRBV7-9	TRBJ2-7	ASSPSLAGDPYEQY
TRBV5-1	TRBJ2-2	ASSLVANTGELF
TRBV10-1	TRBJ2-1	ASSADRGLRPRSSEQF
TRBV6-1	TRBJ1-6	ASSAFGLGPKNSPLH
TRBV20-1	TRBJ1-2	SARPPGSSYYGYT
TRBV15	TRBJ1-2	ATSRETGADYGYT
TRBV28	TRBJ2-1	ASRWGIAGSQF
TRBV20-1	TRBJ1-4	SAPDWEKLF
TRBV9	TRBJ1-1	ASSSNLHRGNTEAF
TRBV27	TRBJ2-7	ASSSTSGSSEQY